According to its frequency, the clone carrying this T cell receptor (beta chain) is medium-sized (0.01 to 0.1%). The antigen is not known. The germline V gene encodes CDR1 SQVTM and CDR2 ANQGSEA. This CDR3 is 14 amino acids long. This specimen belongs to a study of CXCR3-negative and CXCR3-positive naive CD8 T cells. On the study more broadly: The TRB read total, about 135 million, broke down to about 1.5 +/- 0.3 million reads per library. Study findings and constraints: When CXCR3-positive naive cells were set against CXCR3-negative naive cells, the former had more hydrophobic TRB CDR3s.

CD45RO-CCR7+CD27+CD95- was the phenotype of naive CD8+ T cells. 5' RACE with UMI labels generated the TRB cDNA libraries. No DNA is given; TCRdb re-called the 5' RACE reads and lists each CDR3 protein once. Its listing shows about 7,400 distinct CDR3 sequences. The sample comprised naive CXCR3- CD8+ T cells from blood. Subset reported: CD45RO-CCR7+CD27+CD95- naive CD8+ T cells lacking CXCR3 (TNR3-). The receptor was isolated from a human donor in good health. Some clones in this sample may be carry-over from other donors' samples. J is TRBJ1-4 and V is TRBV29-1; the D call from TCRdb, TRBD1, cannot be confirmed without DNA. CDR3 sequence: CSVAFDRESEKLFF.